This T cell receptor beta chain stems from a study of T cells in Graves' hyperthyroidism and ophthalmopathy. Amplification yielded TCR beta CDR3 regions, with RNA transcripts as the source. TCR CDR3 underwent first-round RT-PCR with the HTBI primer set. TCRdb itself ran the multiplex PCR reads through MiXCR, one entry per CDR3 protein. The sample gives about 560,000 distinct CDR3 sequences, 16% of which show up once; roughly 18% is in the top ten. V shed 5 bases, J shed 4 bases, and the junction held 11 bases outside the gene matches. CDR3 length: 16 amino acids. In germline, CDR1 is SGHTA, CDR2 FQGNSA.

This TCR came from a woman under 30 with Graves' hyperthyroidism. The chain recombines TRBV7-2 with TRBJ2-4, with 7 bases lining up with TRBD2. Source material: blood. CDR3 nucleotide sequence: TGTGCCAGCAGCCCCCGGGCTAGCGGATTAAAAAACATTCAGTACTTC. It codes for CASSPRASGLKNIQYF.